This record concerns one T cell receptor beta chain sequence. The source of the sample is a study of blood T cell repertoires in COVID-19. About the study: The analysed material was cDNA or gDNA that came from T cells, B-cell-depleted T cells, or PBMCs.

The CDR3 has 16 residues. CDR1 is LNHDA, CDR2 SQIVND, per germline (reference sequence). V was clipped by 3 bases and J by 5 bases; unmatched bases: 9. Using immunoSEQ multiplex PCR, the repertoire was profiled, and TCRdb retains in-frame clones only, with some absent. The sample shows around 300,000 clones, 85% of them seen only once. The TCR was taken from a human donor in a cohort sampled during active COVID-19. The sequenced material came from peripheral blood. The chain carries TRBV19 and TRBJ1-4; 7 positions match TRBD1. This CDR3 reads CASSMAGTAQNEKLFF. CDR3 DNA: TGTGCCAGTAGTATGGCCGGGACAGCCCAGAATGAAAAACTGTTTTTT.